The clone carrying this TCR beta chain was seen repeatedly, ten times or more. Its target is not known. The V end was cut by 8 bases, the J end by 5 bases, with 15 bases between. CDR3 length equals 13 residues. This entry is derived from a study of CD8 T cells in ankylosing spondylitis. Overall study findings and caveats: There were earlier reports of some motif variants in reactive arthritis synovial fluid and blood. Significantly higher representation of disease-linked clones was reported for matched ankylosing spondylitis synovial fluid.

TCRdb recomputed calls from the 5' RACE reads with MiXCR, one row per CDR3 protein. The data hold some 120,000 distinct CDR3 sequences, with around 13% observed a single time. Sample: blood, either unsorted or a sorted T cell fraction (not recorded which). This TCR was sampled from a female donor with ankylosing spondylitis or in good health (not recorded which). The J gene is TRBJ2-5, the V gene TRBV12-3 or TRBV12-4; TRBD1 or TRBD2 may be the D gene (5 bases each). CDR3 sequence (DNA): TGTGCCAGCGCGGCCGGCAGGGACGAGACCCAGTACTTC. Its translation is CASAAGRDETQYF.